Each of the 23 T cell receptor beta chains below was sequenced from the same sample in a study of post-analysis software for immune sequencing data. Study-wide findings and caveats: When patients were compared with controls, roughly five TRBV segments were more frequent, TRBV5-6, TRBV5-1 and TRBV20-1 among them.

Built from TCR beta cDNA, the libraries had unique molecular identifiers in them. TCRdb fed the PCR reads into MiXCR, producing one record per CDR3 protein. This table holds hundreds of thousands of distinct CDR3 sequences, roughly 40% found once. Antigens for these TCRs are unknown. Material for sequencing was blood. These receptors were collected from a girl between 5 and 17 years old with multiple sclerosis.

This clonotype occurred many times. V is TRBV7-9 and J is TRBJ2-7; unclear D gene. Between the trimmed V and J ends, which lost 7 bases and 5 bases, there was a span of 24 bases. The germline V gene has CDR1 SEHNR and CDR2 FQNEAQ (reference sequence). The CDR3 loop spans 16 amino acids. CDR3 region: CASTRGVTDNGDEQYF. For the CDR3, the DNA is TGTGCCAGCACCCGCGGAGTAACCGATAACGGCGACGAGCAGTACTTC.

A word on this clonotype: One junction end disagrees with the germline gene, perhaps due to a read error. The rearrangement joins TRBV12-3 or TRBV12-4 to TRBJ2-7; no definite D call. The J call may be wrong; the DNA end is better matched by TRBJ2-5. The CDR3 extends over 15 amino acids. CDR3 DNA: TGTGCCAACAGTCCTACCAGGCTTGGATGGGAGACCCAGTACTTC. Amino acid sequence: CANSPTRLGWETQYF.

This sequence joins TRBV2 and TRBJ1-1; possibly TRBD1 for D (6 bases). Germline assignment: CDR1 SNHLY and CDR2 FYNNEI. The CDR3 is 12 residues long. The V end lost 4 bases, the J end lost 6 bases, and 9 bases lay between the germline ends. The CDR3 here is CASSAKGAEAFF. For the CDR3, the DNA is TGTGCCAGCAGTGCGAAGGGGGCTGAAGCTTTCTTT.

This clonotype showed up just a few times. The genes are TRBV6-5 and TRBJ2-7; D is unresolved. CDR1 and CDR2 from the germline V gene are MNHEY and SVGAGI. With 0 bases removed from V and 6 bases from J, the gap between germline ends came to 3 bases. This CDR3 spans 11 amino acids. The CDR3 protein is CASSYSTEQYF. CDR3 in DNA: TGTGCCAGCAGTTACTCGACCGAGCAGTACTTC.

On this clonotype itself: This may be a read error: a much more frequent sequence differs by one nucleotide. This chain joins TRBV6-4 and TRBJ1-5, with D maybe TRBD1 (6 bases). Trimming took off 6 bases at V and 3 bases at J, with 9 bases between the two ends. Germline CDR1 and CDR2: MRHNA and SNTAGT. This CDR3 has 13 amino acids. Written as DNA, the CDR3 is TGTGCCAGCAGGGGGGGGCCCAATCAGCCCCAGCATTTT. Translated, it gives CASRGGPNQPQHF.

This chain connects TRBV20-1 to TRBJ2-5, with 15 bases that match TRBD2. V lost 4 bases to trimming and J lost 4 bases; unmatched junction nucleotides: 7. The CDR3 loop spans 16 amino acids. Germline V gene lookup returns CDR1 DFQATT and CDR2 SNEGSKA (reference sequence). In DNA, the CDR3 is TGCAGTGCTACTGGCCAGGGACTAGCGGGAGGAGAGACCCAGTACTTC. Translated: CSATGQGLAGGETQYF.

V usage is TRBV10-3 and J usage is TRBJ2-7, with D possibly TRBD1 on 6 matching bases. CDR1 is ENHRY and CDR2 is SYGVKD in the germline V gene. The ends were cut back, 0 bases at V and 3 bases at J, with 18 bases in the middle. This CDR3 spans 17 amino acids. CDR3 amino acids: CAISESDSMTGGYEQYF. The CDR3, as DNA: TGTGCCATCAGTGAGTCGGACTCGATGACAGGAGGCTACGAGCAGTACTTC.

J is TRBJ2-3 and V is TRBV3-1; 8 nucleotides match TRBD1. This CDR3 has 18 residues. The germline V gene has CDR1 LGHDT and CDR2 YNNKEL (reference sequence). J lost 3 bases, V lost 0 bases, and 11 bases had no gene match. Here the CDR3 reads CASSQEGPGTGTTDTQYF. The CDR3 DNA reads TGTGCCAGCAGCCAAGAGGGTCCTGGGACAGGTACTACAGATACGCAGTATTTT.

This sequence joins TRBV29-1 and TRBJ2-3; 7 bases are a match to TRBD2. The germline CDR1 and CDR2 sequences are SQVTM and ANQGSEA. The J segment lost 4 bases and the V segment lost 3 bases, leaving 7 bases of the junction unmatched. The length of the CDR3 is 14 residues. The CDR3 here is CSVDRGSRSDTQYF. Here the CDR3 DNA reads TGCAGCGTTGATCGCGGGAGTCGGTCAGATACGCAGTATTTT.

As DNA, the CDR3 is TGTGCCAGCAGTGACTCGACAGGGGGCTATGGCTACACCTTC. Protein product: CASSDSTGGYGYTF. The chain employs TRBV6-4 and TRBJ1-2; 9 positions agree with TRBD1. J gave up 4 bases and V 0 bases, and 0 bases lay outside the gene matches. Germline loops: CDR1 MRHNA, CDR2 SNTAGT. This CDR3 spans 14 amino acids.

This clonotype has a single count. The V and J genes are TRBV27 and TRBJ1-2, with 10 bases matching TRBD1. The ends lost 6 bases at V and 4 bases at J; junction bases unmatched: 11. The CDR3 loop spans 16 amino acids. Germline assignment: CDR1 MNHEY and CDR2 SMNVEV (reference sequence). CDR3 sequence reads: CASRPPGQGEVYGYTF. The CDR3, as DNA: TGTGCCAGCAGACCTCCCGGACAGGGGGAGGTCTATGGCTACACCTTC.

The sample holds a few counts of this clonotype. The gene calls are TRBV2 and TRBJ2-3; perhaps D is TRBD1 or TRBD2 (5 bases each). This CDR3 is built from 15 residues. V dropped 5 bases and J dropped 2 bases, with 14 bases sitting between them. From germline, CDR1 is SNHLY and CDR2 FYNNEI. The CDR3 DNA is TGTGCCAGCAGTCTTTCGGGGCCCTACACAGATACGCAGTATTTT. The encoded protein is CASSLSGPYTDTQYF. The variable domain in full, completed from reference TRBV2 and TRBJ2-3, reads EPEVTQTPSHQVTQMGQEVILRCVPISNHLYFYWYRQILGQKVEFLVSFYNNEISEKSEIFDDQFSVERPDGSNFTLKIRSTKLEDSAMYFCASSLSGPYTDTQYFGPGTRLTVL.

The chain joins TRBV12-3 or TRBV12-4 to TRBJ1-1, with 8 bases lining up with TRBD1. V trimming: 2 bases; J trimming: 1 base; junction bases outside the gene matches: 12. The CDR3 is 18 residues long. The chain's CDR3 is CASSLRARTGSGNTEAFF. The CDR3 bases are TGTGCCAGCAGTTTAAGGGCCCGGACAGGGAGCGGGAACACTGAAGCTTTCTTT.

The chain is built from TRBV7-9 and TRBJ1-1; no reliable D call. CDR1 is SEHNR and CDR2 is FQNEAQ in the germline V gene (reference sequence). The CDR3 sequence is 14 residues long. V was pared by 1 base and J by 0 bases, with 6 bases between. CDR3 DNA: TGTGCCAGCAGCTTAGGAAAGATGAACACTGAAGCTTTCTTT. Translated, it gives CASSLGKMNTEAFF.

This chain connects TRBV10-3 to TRBJ1-2; D uncertain. The CDR3 spans 12 residues. Germline assignment: CDR1 ENHRY and CDR2 SYGVKD. V was cut by 6 bases and J by 7 bases, with 12 bases left in between. The CDR3 here is CAISGTGSGYTF. The CDR3 bases are TGTGCCATCAGCGGTACGGGGTCTGGCTACACCTTC.

This chain connects TRBV27 to TRBJ2-5; D possibly matches TRBD1 or TRBD2 (6 bases each). CDR1 MNHEY and CDR2 SMNVEV come from the germline V gene (reference sequence). Trimming cost V 5 bases and J 11 bases, with 15 bases left between them. CDR3 size: 12 residues. The CDR3 nucleotides read TGTGCCAGCAGTACGGGACATCGGGAGCAGTACTTC. It specifies CASSTGHREQYF.

The rearrangement uses TRBV6-1 and TRBJ1-2; no clear D gene. Between the trimmed V and J ends, which lost 3 bases and 7 bases, there was a span of 18 bases. There are 15 residues in the CDR3. Germline V gene lookup returns CDR1 MNHNS and CDR2 SASEGT. CDR3 loop: CASSDRPTLSCGYTF. CDR3 DNA sequence: TGTGCCAGCAGTGATCGTCCCACCTTATCCTGTGGCTACACCTTC.

The CDR3 sequence is CASSVRGDWDYNEQFF. The DNA of the CDR3 is TGTGCCAGCAGTGTGAGGGGGGACTGGGACTACAATGAGCAGTTCTTC. The V gene is TRBV6-1, the J gene TRBJ2-1; D might be TRBD1 or TRBD2, each matching 6 bases. V was clipped by 4 bases and J by 3 bases, with 16 bases between them. Germline V gives CDR1 MNHNS, CDR2 SASEGT. The CDR3 spans 16 residues.

V is TRBV6-5 and J is TRBJ2-7; D may be TRBD2 (5 bases). The CDR3 consists of 14 residues. V dropped 2 bases and J dropped 3 bases, with 11 bases sitting between them. The V gene's germline CDR1 is MNHEY and CDR2 SVGAGI. The DNA for the CDR3 is TGTGCCAGCAGTTACAGGCCTGAGGGCTACGAGCAGTACTTC. This sequence encodes CASSYRPEGYEQYF.

This chain connects TRBV6-6 to TRBJ2-7, with D uncertain. CDR1 is MNHNY and CDR2 is SVGAGI in the germline V gene (reference sequence). This CDR3 spans 15 amino acids. V was trimmed by 3 bases and J by 5 bases, leaving 17 bases between them. CDR3 nucleotide sequence: TGTGCCAGCAGTTATTCCCGACGCCCTGGGGACGAGCAGTACTTC. Amino acids: CASSYSRRPGDEQYF.

The CDR3: CASSSSGTGDLCEQFF. As DNA, the CDR3 is TGTGCCAGCAGCAGTTCCGGGACAGGGGATCTGTGTGAGCAGTTCTTC. J is TRBJ2-1 and V is TRBV12-3 or TRBV12-4; 10 nucleotides agree with TRBD1. The V segment lost 6 bases and the J segment 9 bases; nucleotides outside the gene matches: 14. The CDR3 runs 16 residues.

The gene calls are TRBV2 and TRBJ1-1, with 7 bases fitting TRBD1. This CDR3 spans 13 amino acids. The germline V gene encodes CDR1 SNHLY and CDR2 FYNNEI. The ends lost 5 bases at V and 6 bases at J; junction bases unmatched: 6. As DNA, the CDR3 is TGTGCCAGCAGTACAGCAGGGGGGGCTGAAGCTTTCTTT. This encodes CASSTAGGAEAFF.

J is TRBJ1-1 and V is TRBV5-1; D ambiguous. The CDR3 extends over 14 amino acids. The V gene's germline CDR1 is SGHRS and CDR2 YFSETQ. Trimming took off 0 bases at V and 4 bases at J, with 10 bases between the two ends. In DNA, the CDR3 is TGCGCCAGCAGCTTGGGGCACCTTACCACTGAAGCTTTCTTT. Amino acid sequence: CASSLGHLTTEAFF. Filled out from reference TRBV5-1 and TRBJ1-1, the complete variable domain reads KAGVTQTPRYLIKTRGQQVTLSCSPISGHRSVSWYQQTPGQGLQFLFEYFSETQRNKGNFPGRFSGRQFSNSRSEMNVSTLELGDSALYLCASSLGHLTTEAFFGQGTRLTVV.